These 25 T cell receptor beta chains were all obtained from the same sample, sequenced in a study of cytomegalovirus exposure and HLA in healthy donors. Primers: 60 Vbeta forward and 13 Jbeta reverse. The data were produced by immunoSEQ multiplex PCR, yet TCRdb's version contains in-frame clones alone and is incomplete. This table holds approximately 190,000 clones, roughly four fifths found once. Material: PBMCs. All receptors come from a man aged 35 to 55 in good health and CMV-seropositive.

The gene calls are TRBV18 and TRBJ1-5; D might be TRBD1 (6 bases). The V end lost 3 bases, the J end lost 5 bases, and 8 bases lay between the germline ends. The germline V gene encodes CDR1 KGHSH and CDR2 LQKENI. CDR3 length: 13 residues. The CDR3 sequence is CASSPYRDQPQHF. The CDR3 DNA reads TGTGCCAGCTCACCCTACAGGGATCAGCCCCAGCATTTT.

The chain combines TRBV19 with TRBJ1-2, with D possibly matching TRBD1 (6 bases). The germline CDR1 and CDR2 sequences are LNHDA and SQIVND (reference sequence). The CDR3 runs 15 residues. The ends were cut back, 6 bases at V and 7 bases at J, with 21 bases in the middle. CDR3 nucleotide sequence: TGTGCCAGTAGGGCCGACAGGTGGGAAAGAGCTGGCTACACCTTC. Translating gives CASRADRWERAGYTF.

The chain carries TRBV5-6 and TRBJ2-5; a possible D gene is TRBD2 (6 bases). This CDR3 is 17 amino acids long. With 0 bases removed from V and 2 bases from J, the gap between germline ends came to 17 bases. Germline CDR1 is SGHDT and CDR2 is YYEEEE. The CDR3 sequence: CASSLGSSSGFQETQYF. In DNA form, the CDR3 reads TGTGCCAGCAGCTTGGGCAGTAGTAGCGGTTTTCAAGAGACCCAGTACTTC.

The genes are TRBV11-3 and TRBJ1-1; possibly TRBD1 for D (5 bases). The CDR3 is 15 residues long. Germline V gene sequence: CDR1 SGHNT, CDR2 YENEEA. Trimming stripped 6 bases from V and 0 bases from J, with 14 bases between. In nucleotides, the CDR3 is TGTGCCAGCAGAACTCCGGGACTGATGAACACTGAAGCTTTCTTT. Protein product: CASRTPGLMNTEAFF.

The chain carries TRBV7-2 and TRBJ2-7; D gene uncertain. V was trimmed by 5 bases and J by 0 bases, leaving 8 bases between them. CDR1 and CDR2 (germline): SGHTA, FQGNSA. The CDR3 runs 13 residues. The CDR3 here is CASSRLASYEQYF. CDR3 DNA sequence: TGTGCCAGCAGCCGACTGGCCTCCTACGAGCAGTACTTC.

This chain uses TRBV13 with TRBJ2-5; no firm D call. V was shortened by 0 bases and J by 1 base, with 12 bases between the two germline ends. The CDR3 runs to 16 residues. In germline, CDR1 is PRHDT, CDR2 FYEKMQ (reference sequence). The CDR3 nucleotides are TGTGCCAGCAGCTTAGGTCAGTCAAGGAGCCAAGAGACCCAGTACTTC. It codes for CASSLGQSRSQETQYF. The full variable domain, in which reference TRBV13 and TRBJ2-5 provide the parts outside the CDR3, is AAGVIQSPRHLIKEKRETATLKCYPIPRHDTVYWYQQGPGQDPQFLISFYEKMQSDKGSIPDRFSAQQFSDYHSELNMSSLELGDSALYFCASSLGQSRSQETQYFGPGTRLLVL.

The rearrangement uses TRBV5-4 and TRBJ1-1, with D perhaps TRBD1 (6 bases). Germline V gene sequence: CDR1 SGHNT, CDR2 YYREEE (reference sequence). V dropped 3 bases and J dropped 7 bases, with 22 bases sitting between them. This CDR3 is built from 16 residues. The CDR3 spells CASSSTTGASRYEAFF. CDR3 DNA: TGTGCCAGCAGCTCGACGACAGGAGCATCAAGATATGAAGCTTTCTTT.

This chain connects TRBV28 to TRBJ1-5, with TRBD1 matching over 8 bases. J was trimmed by 1 base and V by 2 bases; bases with no gene match: 7. CDR3 length: 17 residues. Looked up from germline, CDR1 is MDHEN and CDR2 is SYDVKM. DNA for the CDR3: TGTGCCAGCAGTTTACAGGGGGCTCGGAAAAGCAATCAGCCCCAGCATTTT. It codes for CASSLQGARKSNQPQHF.

The CDR3 loop is CASSFSQIYEQYF. As DNA, the CDR3 is TGTGCCAGCAGCTTCAGTCAGATCTACGAGCAGTACTTC. The chain links TRBV5-8 to TRBJ2-7, with D hard to call. CDR3 length equals 13 residues. Germline CDR1 SGHTS, CDR2 YDEGEE. V lost 2 bases and J lost 3, with 9 bases in between.

The chain recombines TRBV7-2 with TRBJ2-6; maybe TRBD1 (6 bases). CDR1 is SGHTA, CDR2 FQGNSA, per germline. This CDR3 spans 15 amino acids. Trimming pared 4 bases from V and 1 base from J, leaving 8 bases between. The CDR3 DNA reads as TGTGCCAGCAGCTCGGGGACATCTGGGGCCAACGTCCTGACTTTC. Its protein is CASSSGTSGANVLTF.

This clone is a singleton in its sample. The J gene is TRBJ2-2, the V gene TRBV16, with 7 nucleotides matching TRBD1. Germline values: CDR1 KGHSY, CDR2 FQNENV. The CDR3 runs to 16 residues. V lost 4 bases, J lost 3 bases, and 8 bases stayed unmatched. The CDR3, as DNA: TGTGCCAGCAGCCCGGAACAGGGGATGTACACCGGGGAGCTGTTTTTT. The encoded protein is CASSPEQGMYTGELFF.

This clone was seen a handful of times. The chain carries TRBV5-1 and TRBJ2-3; D might be TRBD2 (6 bases). The V gene's germline CDR1 is SGHRS and CDR2 YFSETQ. Trimming shortened V by 3 bases and J by 1 base, and 15 bases separated the two germline ends. The CDR3 is 16 residues long. The CDR3 bases are TGCGCCAGCAGCTGGACCCCCACGGGGGGCACAGATACGCAGTATTTT. Protein sequence: CASSWTPTGGTDTQYF.

The chain joins TRBV6-5 to TRBJ2-7, with a tentative D call TRBD2 (5 bases). The CDR3 contains 14 residues. Germline V gene sequence: CDR1 MNHEY, CDR2 SVGAGI. Trimming removed 6 bases from V and 3 bases from J, with 15 bases in between. CDR3: CASSWSDWNYEQYF. The CDR3 DNA is TGTGCCAGCAGCTGGTCGGACTGGAACTACGAGCAGTACTTC.

This sequence joins TRBV5-4 and TRBJ2-7, with 13 bases fitting TRBD2. Trimming cost V 3 bases and J 5 bases; bases outside gene matches: 5. The CDR3 is 15 amino acids. The germline gives CDR1 SGHNT, CDR2 YYREEE (reference sequence). This CDR3 reads CASSSGGLAGDEQYF. In DNA, the CDR3 is TGTGCCAGCAGCTCAGGAGGACTAGCGGGAGACGAGCAGTACTTC. Looking up the rest from reference TRBV5-4 and TRBJ2-7 gives the full variable domain: ETGVTQSPTHLIKTRGQQVTLRCSSQSGHNTVSWYQQALGQGPQFIFQYYREEENGRGNFPPRFSGLQFPNYSSELNVNALELDDSALYLCASSSGGLAGDEQYFGPGTRLTVT.

J is TRBJ2-7 and V is TRBV4-2; 9 bases fit TRBD2. Trimming took 3 bases from V and 2 from J; bases not matched to a gene: 8. CDR1 and CDR2 from the germline V gene are LGHNA and YNFKEQ. The CDR3 runs 16 residues. The DNA of the CDR3 is TGTGCCAGCAGCCAGACCCCGGGACTAGCAACCTACGAGCAGTACTTC. Its protein product is CASSQTPGLATYEQYF.

In this sample, this clone turned up a few times. The J gene is TRBJ2-3, the V gene TRBV28; 9 bases align to TRBD2. J gave up 5 bases and V 5 bases, and 8 bases lay outside the gene matches. This CDR3 region has 15 residues. Germline CDR1 is MDHEN and CDR2 is SYDVKM. Here the CDR3 reads CASSLAGGGGDTQYF. The CDR3 nucleotides read TGTGCCAGCAGTCTTGCGGGAGGGGGGGGAGATACGCAGTATTTT.

The chain is built from TRBV12-5 and TRBJ2-7; a weak D match, TRBD1 (6 bases). This CDR3 region has 14 residues. Deletions cut 6 bases from V and 5 bases from J, with 17 bases between. The germline V gene has CDR1 LGHNT and CDR2 FRNRAP. The DNA for the CDR3 is TGTGCTAGTGGCTTTGGACAGCCTAGGGACGAGCAGTACTTC. This codes for CASGFGQPRDEQYF. The entire variable domain, with the rest obtained from reference TRBV12-5 and TRBJ2-7, is as follows: DARVTQTPRHKVTEMGQEVTMRCQPILGHNTVFWYRQTMMQGLELLAYFRNRAPLDDSGMPKDRFSAEMPDATLATLKIQPSEPRDSAVYFCASGFGQPRDEQYFGPGTRLTVT.

The rearrangement links TRBV6-4 to TRBJ2-2, with 11 positions matching TRBD2. Germline values: CDR1 MRHNA, CDR2 SNTAGT. The trim removed 8 bases at V and 2 bases at J, leaving 1 base unmatched. The CDR3 loop spans 14 amino acids. CDR3 protein: CASGTSGNTGELFF. In nucleotides, the CDR3 is TGTGCCAGCGGGACTAGCGGTAACACCGGGGAGCTGTTTTTT.

V and J are TRBV15 and TRBJ2-3, with 7 bases fitting TRBD2. From germline, CDR1 is LNHNV and CDR2 YYDKDF (reference sequence). This CDR3 is 14 amino acids long. The V segment lost 7 bases and the J segment 0 bases; nucleotides outside the gene matches: 4. Written as DNA, the CDR3 is TGTGCCACCACTAGCGGCCTCAGCACAGATACGCAGTATTTT. Protein product: CATTSGLSTDTQYF.

This clone turned up a few times. This chain links TRBV4-3 with TRBJ1-6, with D unclear. This CDR3 is 18 amino acids long. Deletions cut 0 bases from V and 3 bases from J, with 15 bases between. CDR1 and CDR2 from the germline V gene are LGHNA and YSLEER. This CDR3 is CASSQDIGLEDYNSPLHF. DNA of the CDR3: TGCGCCAGCAGCCAAGATATTGGTTTAGAAGACTATAATTCACCCCTCCACTTT.

This clone was recorded once. This sequence joins TRBV27 and TRBJ2-2; maybe TRBD1 (5 bases). The length of the CDR3 is 13 residues. Germline CDR1 MNHEY, CDR2 SMNVEV (reference sequence). Trimming cost V 5 bases and J 9 bases, with 13 bases left between them. The CDR3 DNA follows: TGTGCCAGCAGTACGAAACAGGCCTGGGAGCTGTTTTTT. Its translation is CASSTKQAWELFF.

This chain links TRBV7-7 with TRBJ2-5; TRBD2 agrees at 7 bases. After removal of 2 bases from V and 4 bases from J, the junction contained 1 base not matched to a gene. The CDR3 sequence is 13 residues long. Germline-derived CDR1 and CDR2 are SSHAT and FNYEAQ (reference sequence). In DNA, the CDR3 is TGTGCCAGCAGCTTAATAGCGGGAGAGACCCAGTACTTC. It codes for CASSLIAGETQYF.

V gene TRBV11-2 combines with J gene TRBJ1-5; no reliable D call. The germline CDR1 and CDR2 sequences are SGHAT and FQNNGV. This CDR3 region has 13 residues. Trimming removed 1 base at V and 5 bases at J, with 6 bases between. CDR3 sequence reads: CASSLGRDQPQHF. CDR3 DNA: TGTGCCAGCAGCTTAGGGCGGGATCAGCCCCAGCATTTT.

Here the CDR3 reads CASSLGGTGADTQYF. Written as DNA, the CDR3 is TGTGCCAGCAGCCTGGGTGGGACAGGGGCAGATACGCAGTATTTT. The V and J genes are TRBV7-3 and TRBJ2-3; TRBD1 matches 10 bases. Trimming at V came to 5 bases and at J to 4 bases, leaving 6 bases not matched to a gene. Germline values: CDR1 SGHTA, CDR2 FQGTGA. The CDR3 has 15 residues.

This chain connects TRBV27 to TRBJ2-3; 8 bases match TRBD2. The germline gives CDR1 MNHEY, CDR2 SMNVEV (reference sequence). CDR3 size: 15 residues. V trimming: 5 bases; J trimming: 0 bases; junction bases outside the gene matches: 4. The CDR3 is CASSVIAGSTDTQYF. For the CDR3, the DNA is TGTGCCAGCAGTGTAATAGCGGGGAGCACAGATACGCAGTATTTT.